This T cell receptor beta chain was identified during a study of PD-1 blockade in classical Hodgkin lymphoma. Time point here: cycle 4 day 1 (C4D1), after about 6 weeks of nivolumab. Every patient had relapsed following autologous stem cell transplantation, and cohorts differed in brentuximab vedotin exposure. Germline V gives CDR1 MDHEN, CDR2 SYDVKM. This CDR3 is 15 amino acids long. Trimming shortened V by 6 bases and J by 2 bases, and 11 bases separated the two germline ends. Method: immunoSEQ multiplex PCR; TCRdb's copy keeps in-frame clones and lacks some. Found here are about 110,000 clones, approximately 89% of them singletons; the top ten hold roughly 19%.

This sequence was found in a human donor with classical Hodgkin lymphoma. The specimen comprised peripheral blood mononuclear cells (PBMCs), sampled before the fourth cycle of nivolumab. The chain uses TRBV28 and TRBJ2-6; perhaps TRBD1 as D (5 bases). This CDR3 is CASRLQGTGANVLTF. The CDR3 DNA sequence: TGTGCCAGCAGGCTTCAGGGAACTGGGGCCAACGTCCTGACTTTC.